These 28 T cell receptor beta chains originate from one sample sequenced in a study of Graves' ophthalmopathy and Graves' hyperthyroidism. Using RNA transcripts, the TCR beta CDR3 regions were amplified. HTBI primers primed a first-round RT-PCR, and a second-round multiplex PCR followed. MiXCR, run by TCRdb on the multiplex PCR reads, gives a single entry per CDR3 protein. Of over a million distinct CDR3 sequences listed, 35% to 40% were seen once; the top ten hold around 10%. Sequenced input: peripheral blood or thyroid tissue (not recorded which). Source of these receptors: an adult man with Graves' hyperthyroidism.

A few counts support this clonotype. The rearrangement joins TRBV7-2 to TRBJ2-7; perhaps TRBD1 as D (6 bases). V was shortened by 4 bases and J by 5 bases, with 12 bases between the two germline ends. This CDR3 has 13 residues. The germline gives CDR1 SGHTA, CDR2 FQGNSA. This CDR3 is CASSSSGTHEQYF. The DNA for the CDR3 is TGTGCCAGCAGCTCCTCCGGGACACACGAGCAGTACTTC.

This clonotype is a singleton in its sample. The J gene is TRBJ1-6, the V gene TRBV28; D gene unclear. In germline, CDR1 is MDHEN, CDR2 SYDVKM. The CDR3 covers 14 residues. The V end lost 6 bases, the J end lost 7 bases, and 13 bases lay between the germline ends. For the CDR3, the DNA is TGTGCCAGCAGCCCCCCGGGGTTGAATTCACCCCTCCACTTT. Protein product: CASSPPGLNSPLHF.

With respect to this clonotype: A much larger clone differs by one base, so this may be a read error. The V and J genes are TRBV20-1 and TRBJ2-7, with D possibly matching TRBD2 (6 bases). The CDR3 covers 16 residues. V was trimmed by 3 bases and J by 4 bases, leaving 22 bases between them. Germline lookup yields CDR1 DFQATT and CDR2 SNEGSKA (reference sequence). This CDR3 reads CSASGGSSRFVYEQYF. The CDR3 nucleotides are TGCAGTGCTAGTGGGGGGTCCAGCAGATTTGTATACGAGCAGTACTTC.

This clonotype was found many times. CDR3 residues: CASSDSTRSSGANVLTF. The CDR3 DNA is TGTGCCAGCAGTGACTCGACGCGTTCATCTGGGGCCAACGTCCTGACTTTC. The genes are TRBV6-4 and TRBJ2-6; D not certain. V was clipped by 0 bases and J by 1 base, with 10 bases between them. Germline CDR1 MRHNA, CDR2 SNTAGT. The CDR3 spans 17 residues.

This clonotype was detected many times. The chain is built from TRBV7-2 and TRBJ2-7; 8 bases line up with TRBD1. Germline CDR1 reads SGHTA; CDR2 reads FQGNSA. With 8 bases clipped from V and 6 bases from J, the junction kept 9 bases outside the gene matches. This CDR3 has 13 amino acids. The CDR3 sequence: CASLWAGGSEQYF. The CDR3 bases are TGTGCCAGCCTTTGGGCAGGGGGCAGCGAGCAGTACTTC.

This chain joins TRBV9 and TRBJ1-5, with TRBD1 as a possible D gene (5 bases). V lost 4 bases and J 3 bases, leaving 17 bases between the germline ends. Germline-derived CDR1 and CDR2 are SGDLS and YYNGEE. There are 16 residues in the CDR3. CDR3 residues: CASSPGLREDNQPQHF. In DNA form, the CDR3 reads TGTGCCAGCAGCCCGGGGCTCAGGGAGGACAATCAGCCCCAGCATTTT.

As regards this clonotype: This may come from a read error, since a much larger clone is one base off. The chain carries TRBV20-1 and TRBJ1-1; unclear D gene. The germline V gene encodes CDR1 DFQATT and CDR2 SNEGSKA (reference sequence). The ends were cut back, 6 bases at V and 4 bases at J, with 15 bases in the middle. The CDR3 is 13 amino acids. The CDR3 here is CSAPPFGSTEAFF. CDR3 bases: TGCAGTGCCCCCCCCTTTGGAAGCACTGAAGCTTTCTTT.

V is TRBV25-1 and J is TRBJ1-5, with a tentative D call TRBD1 (5 bases). V lost 4 bases to trimming and J lost 7 bases, with 17 bases between them. Looked up from germline, CDR1 is MGHDK and CDR2 is SYGVNS. This CDR3 comprises 15 residues. CDR3 protein: CASSAHTGSGQPQHF. The CDR3 coding sequence is TGTGCCAGCAGTGCCCACACAGGCTCGGGGCAGCCCCAGCATTTT.

The chain couples TRBV20-1 to TRBJ1-1; 7 bases line up with TRBD1. The CDR3 spans 14 residues. The germline V gene has CDR1 DFQATT and CDR2 SNEGSKA (reference sequence). The V gene end was trimmed by 4 bases and the J gene end by 8 bases; junction bases not matched to a gene: 13. The CDR3 is CSATPGQAHLEAFF. In DNA, the CDR3 is TGCAGTGCTACTCCCGGACAGGCACACCTAGAAGCTTTCTTT.

This clonotype was seen a handful of times. The rearrangement joins TRBV6-5 to TRBJ2-7; 7 nucleotides agree with TRBD2. Looked up from germline, CDR1 is MNHEY and CDR2 is SVGAGI. V lost 0 bases, J lost 5 bases, and 4 bases stayed unmatched. The CDR3 is 14 residues long. The CDR3 coding sequence is TGTGCCAGCAGTTACTCGGGAGGGTCCGACGAGCAGTACTTC. It yields the protein CASSYSGGSDEQYF.

V and J are TRBV25-1 and TRBJ2-7; 7 positions match TRBD1. Per germline, CDR1 MGHDK and CDR2 SYGVNS. This CDR3 has 15 amino acids. V lost 6 bases to trimming and J lost 2 bases; unmatched junction nucleotides: 10. The CDR3 loop reads CASSPDRVSAYEQYF. For the CDR3, the DNA is TGTGCCAGCAGCCCCGACAGGGTCAGTGCCTACGAGCAGTACTTC.

This clonotype was seen repeatedly, ten times or more. V gene TRBV6-1 combines with J gene TRBJ1-5, with D hard to call. Per the germline V gene, CDR1 is MNHNS and CDR2 is SASEGT. The CDR3 has 14 residues. V shed 2 bases and J shed 10 bases, with 15 bases lying between them. CDR3 coding DNA: TGTGCCAGCAGTGAATCCGGCGGGCCAACACCCCAGCATTTT. Translating gives CASSESGGPTPQHF.

V gene TRBV11-3 combines with J gene TRBJ1-5; no clear D. Germline-derived CDR1 and CDR2 are SGHNT and YENEEA. The germline V and J ends were trimmed by 7 bases and 8 bases, with 15 bases remaining between them. The CDR3 runs 13 residues. CDR3 bases: TGTGCCAGCACCCACCCTCCCGGGGAGCCCCAGCATTTT. This translates into CASTHPPGEPQHF. The variable domain in full, completed from reference TRBV11-3 and TRBJ1-5, reads EAGVVQSPRYKIIEKKQPVAFWCNPISGHNTLYWYLQNLGQGPELLIRYENEEAVDDSQLPKDRFSAERLKGVDSTLKIQPAELGDSAVYLCASTHPPGEPQHFGDGTRLSIL.

The sample holds many counts of this clonotype. V usage is TRBV7-8 and J usage is TRBJ1-1; no clear D gene. Germline V CDR1 and CDR2: SGHVS, FQNEAQ. Trimming stripped 4 bases from V and 1 base from J, with 7 bases between. The CDR3 has 13 amino acids. The CDR3 bases are TGTGCCAGCAGCTACGATGCGAACACTGAAGCTTTCTTT. Amino acid sequence: CASSYDANTEAFF. The variable domain in full, with the rest retrieved from reference TRBV7-8 and TRBJ1-1, is GAGVSQSPRYKVAKRGQDVALRCDPISGHVSLFWYQQALGQGPEFLTYFQNEAQLDKSGLPSDRFFAERPEGSVSTLKIQRTQQEDSAVYLCASSYDANTEAFFGQGTRLTVV.

The chain couples TRBV10-3 to TRBJ1-2; TRBD1 might be the D (5 bases). Germline loops: CDR1 ENHRY, CDR2 SYGVKD. The germline V and J ends were trimmed by 11 bases and 8 bases, with 24 bases remaining between them. The CDR3 loop spans 14 amino acids. Here the CDR3 DNA reads TGTGCCGACAGTGACCCTCTCGATGGGGAAGGCTACACCTTC. Its protein product is CADSDPLDGEGYTF.

This clonotype was detected ten times or more. This CDR3 reads CASSPTGGDGYTF. The CDR3 coding sequence is TGTGCCAGCAGCCCCACAGGGGGAGATGGCTACACCTTC. The V gene is TRBV12-3 or TRBV12-4, the J gene TRBJ1-2; 8 bases fit TRBD1. V shed 6 bases, J shed 6 bases, and the junction held 6 bases outside the gene matches. CDR3 length equals 13 residues.

This clonotype has at least ten counts. The chain combines TRBV4-3 with TRBJ1-2; the D is unclear. Trimming pared 1 base from V and 1 base from J, leaving 10 bases between. The V gene's germline CDR1 is LGHNA and CDR2 YSLEER. The CDR3 runs 15 residues. The CDR3 sequence is CASSQGLSSNYGYTF. For the CDR3, the DNA is TGCGCCAGCAGCCAAGGCTTATCTAGTAACTATGGCTACACCTTC.

Comment on this clonotype: This could be a read error, since a much larger clone is one nucleotide away. The chain carries TRBV29-1 and TRBJ1-2; TRBD1 might be the D (6 bases). The CDR3 is 14 amino acids. Germline-derived CDR1 and CDR2 are SQVTM and ANQGSEA. Here the CDR3 reads CGVDQGWFNCGYTF. The CDR3 bases are TGCGGCGTAGATCAGGGGTGGTTTAACTGTGGCTACACCTTC.

This clonotype was seen repeatedly, ten times or more. The genes are TRBV9 and TRBJ1-2; possibly TRBD1 for D (5 bases). V dropped 3 bases and J dropped 7 bases, with 19 bases sitting between them. Germline V gene lookup returns CDR1 SGDLS and CDR2 YYNGEE. The CDR3 spans 15 residues. The CDR3 DNA reads as TGTGCCAGCAGCGGAACCCTGGCGGGACCGTCTGGCTACACCTTC. Protein sequence: CASSGTLAGPSGYTF.

This clonotype was observed many times. CDR3 sequence (DNA): TGCAGCGTTGATCCGGCAGGGAGGAATGAAAAACTGTTTTTT. This encodes CSVDPAGRNEKLFF. V usage is TRBV29-1 and J usage is TRBJ1-4; D might be TRBD1 (5 bases). The CDR3 consists of 14 residues. V was shortened by 3 bases and J by 5 bases, with 13 bases between the two germline ends. Germline V gene data show CDR1 as SQVTM and CDR2 as ANQGSEA.

This clonotype was counted ten times or more. This chain joins TRBV5-4 and TRBJ2-5; D possibly corresponds to TRBD1 (6 bases). V was trimmed by 0 bases and J by 3 bases, leaving 9 bases between them. The CDR3 runs to 14 residues. Per the germline V gene, CDR1 is SGHNT and CDR2 is YYREEE (reference sequence). The CDR3 spells CASSLGGGKETQYF. In nucleotides, the CDR3 is TGTGCCAGCAGCTTGGGTGGGGGCAAAGAGACCCAGTACTTC.

This clonotype was observed at least ten times. The V call is TRBV29-1, the J call TRBJ2-7; D may be TRBD1 (6 bases). Germline loops: CDR1 SQVTM, CDR2 ANQGSEA. The ends were cut back, 0 bases at V and 0 bases at J, with 18 bases in the middle. The CDR3 loop spans 17 amino acids. The CDR3 protein is CSVEDFSPGESSYEQYF. Here the CDR3 DNA reads TGCAGCGTTGAAGACTTTTCACCAGGGGAAAGCTCCTACGAGCAGTACTTC.

Ten or more counts support this clonotype. This chain joins TRBV29-1 and TRBJ1-2; D unclear. V was clipped by 8 bases and J by 7 bases, with 17 bases between them. The CDR3 is 12 residues long. CDR1 is SQVTM, CDR2 ANQGSEA, per germline. The CDR3 nucleotides read TGCAGCTCATCCCATGGGATGGGTGGCTACACCTTC. The encoded protein is CSSSHGMGGYTF.

This clonotype showed up just a few times. The chain is built from TRBV6-5 and TRBJ2-5; 7 nucleotides line up with TRBD1. Germline V lookup: CDR1 MNHEY, CDR2 SVGAGI. The length of the CDR3 is 16 residues. J was trimmed by 5 bases and V by 5 bases; bases with no gene match: 14. CDR3: CASSPYSQGNGETQYF. The CDR3 bases are TGTGCCAGCAGTCCCTACTCACAGGGGAACGGGGAGACCCAGTACTTC.

Points on this clonotype: Possible read error: a much larger clone is one base away. V is TRBV7-9 and J is TRBJ2-5; D may be TRBD2 (6 bases). The germline V gene encodes CDR1 SEHNR and CDR2 FQNEAQ (reference sequence). V shed 5 bases and J shed 5 bases, with 18 bases lying between them. The CDR3 is 15 amino acids. The CDR3 bases are TGTGCCAGCAGCGGAGCCAGCGGGTTTAGGGAGACCCAGTACTTC. This encodes CASSGASGFRETQYF.

This clonotype was seen a few times. J is TRBJ1-2 and V is TRBV13, with TRBD1 matching 7 bases. V shed 1 base and J 6 bases; nucleotides not matched to a gene: 14. Germline assignment: CDR1 PRHDT and CDR2 FYEKMQ (reference sequence). This CDR3 has 17 amino acids. The CDR3 region has the DNA TGTGCCAGCAGCTTAGCCTGGCGGGCAGGGGGTTTCGATGGCTACACCTTC. Translation gives CASSLAWRAGGFDGYTF.

The table lists this clonotype with many counts. This chain joins TRBV11-2 and TRBJ2-2; no clear D. The V gene lost 5 bases and the J gene lost 8 bases, with 9 bases spanning the gap. The CDR3 sequence is 12 residues long. CDR1 SGHAT and CDR2 FQNNGV come from the germline V gene. The DNA of the CDR3 is TGTGCCAGCAGCCCCCCACCGGGGGAGCTGTTTTTT. Its translation: CASSPPPGELFF.

About this clonotype itself: This may stem from a read error, because a much larger clone lies one nucleotide away. The chain is built from TRBV19 and TRBJ2-7; D tentatively fits TRBD1 or TRBD2 (5 bases each). CDR1 and CDR2 (germline): LNHDA, SQIVND (reference sequence). This CDR3 region has 14 residues. Here the CDR3 DNA reads TGTGCCAGTAGCCGGACACCTAGCTCCTACGAGCGGTACTTC. Encoded protein: CASSRTPSSYERYF.